These 2 T cell receptor beta chains were all obtained from the same sample, sequenced in a study of blood T cell repertoires in COVID-19. This table comes from immunoSEQ multiplex PCR, and its TCRdb copy is limited to in-frame clones, with some not included. The repertoire holds tens of thousands of clones, with approximately 84% as singletons. The sequencing input was peripheral blood. The receptors derive from a man in his sixties or seventies with COVID-19, enrolled during active disease.

V usage is TRBV6-4 and J usage is TRBJ2-2, with a possible D match to TRBD2 (5 bases). The germline gives CDR1 MRHNA, CDR2 SNTAGT. The V gene lost 5 bases and the J gene lost 4 bases, with 20 bases spanning the gap. The CDR3 has 17 residues. The CDR3 region is CASSPARTPLITGELFF. DNA of the CDR3: TGTGCCAGCAGTCCGGCCCGGACTCCTCTAATCACCGGGGAGCTGTTTTTT.

This chain connects TRBV4-3 to TRBJ1-1; D may be TRBD1 (6 bases). CDR1 LGHNA and CDR2 YSLEER come from the germline V gene. Trimming left V 0 bases short and J 3 bases short, with 14 bases between. The CDR3 covers 16 residues. The CDR3 reads CASSQERGTMYTEAFF. Here the CDR3 DNA reads TGCGCCAGCAGCCAAGAGCGTGGGACAATGTACACTGAAGCTTTCTTT.